These 26 T cell receptor beta chains were all obtained from the same sample, sequenced in a study of technical replicates of blood from a handful of donors. TCRdb's copy holds only in-frame clones and misses some; the assay was immunoSEQ multiplex PCR. The table shows some 54,000 clones, with 85% to 95% occurring only once. Input material: PBMCs. All receptors come from a human donor in good health. Some clones in this sample may be carry-over from other donors' samples.

This chain connects TRBV7-9 to TRBJ1-4; D possibly corresponds to TRBD1 (5 bases). The germline V gene has CDR1 SEHNR and CDR2 FQNEAQ (reference sequence). The length of the CDR3 is 17 residues. V was shortened by 1 base and J by 0 bases, with 12 bases between the two germline ends. CDR3 nucleotide sequence: TGTGCCAGCAGCTTAGGGGGCAATCAACCAACTAATGAAAAACTGTTTTTT. It yields the protein CASSLGGNQPTNEKLFF.

This chain's CDR3 is CASSQDGHRSEAFF. CDR3 nucleotides: TGTGCCAGCAGCCAAGATGGTCACAGGTCTGAAGCTTTCTTT. The chain combines TRBV14 with TRBJ1-1, with a weak D call TRBD1 (5 bases). V lost 0 bases to trimming and J lost 6 bases, with 11 bases between them. The CDR3 consists of 14 residues. The germline gives CDR1 SGHDN, CDR2 FVKESK.

This chain connects TRBV2 to TRBJ2-1; 7 positions agree with TRBD2. V lost 5 bases to trimming and J lost 2 bases; unmatched junction nucleotides: 6. The CDR3 loop spans 15 amino acids. Germline-derived CDR1 and CDR2 are SNHLY and FYNNEI. CDR3 sequence: CASSRELATYNEQFF. DNA for the CDR3: TGTGCCAGCAGTAGAGAACTAGCGACCTACAATGAGCAGTTCTTC.

The J gene is TRBJ2-7, the V gene TRBV18, with TRBD1 identical over 9 bases. This CDR3 has 13 amino acids. Germline V gene data show CDR1 as KGHSH and CDR2 as LQKENI. V lost 5 bases to trimming and J lost 2 bases; unmatched junction nucleotides: 1. CDR3 bases: TGTGCCAGCTCAAGGGACAGGGCCTACGAGCAGTACTTC. Encoded protein: CASSRDRAYEQYF.

This clone was recorded only once. This sequence joins TRBV10-3 and TRBJ1-4, with D perhaps matching TRBD1 (5 bases). The CDR3 covers 13 residues. From germline, CDR1 is ENHRY and CDR2 SYGVKD. V was pared by 11 bases and J by 8 bases, with 18 bases between. In DNA, the CDR3 is TGTGCCGCAAACGGGGGGAACGGCGAAAAACTGTTTTTT. This gives the protein CAANGGNGEKLFF.

The rearrangement links TRBV21-1 to TRBJ2-7; the D segment call TRBD2 is taken from the table without a DNA check. TRBV21-1 is a recognized pseudogene. The CDR3 totals 20 residues. CDR3 coding DNA: TGTGCCAGCAGCAAAGTGGGGACTAGCGGGAGGTCATCACGCACATACGAGCAGTACTTC. It translates to CASSKVGTSGRSSRTYEQYF.

This rearrangement joins TRBV4-3 to TRBJ2-7; a weak D match, TRBD2 (6 bases). The CDR3 is made up of 17 amino acids. Germline CDR1 reads LGHNA; CDR2 reads YSLEER. V lost 0 bases and J 6 bases, leaving 21 bases between the germline ends. CDR3 amino acids: CASSQEGLRGGAGEQYF. The CDR3 nucleotides are TGCGCCAGCAGCCAAGAGGGACTTCGAGGCGGAGCCGGCGAGCAGTACTTC.

The rearrangement links TRBV5-6 to TRBJ1-1, with TRBD1 matching 10 bases. CDR1 is SGHDT, CDR2 YYEEEE, per germline. V lost 4 bases and J lost 4; bases outside the gene matches: 13. This CDR3 has 17 residues. CDR3 nucleotide sequence: TGTGCCAGCAGCCCCGTCCCGGGACAGGGGAGGGTCACTGAAGCTTTCTTT. Amino acid sequence: CASSPVPGQGRVTEAFF.

This chain connects TRBV28 to TRBJ1-3; no clear D gene. Germline loops: CDR1 MDHEN, CDR2 SYDVKM. V lost 7 bases and J lost 6, with 13 bases in between. This CDR3 region has 13 residues. For the CDR3, the DNA is TGTGCCAGCACCCTTATTAGTGCAAACACCATATATTTT. Protein: CASTLISANTIYF.

The V gene is TRBV18, the J gene TRBJ2-7; TRBD1 is a possible D gene (6 bases). This CDR3 has 15 amino acids. Per the germline V gene, CDR1 is KGHSH and CDR2 is LQKENI. V lost 3 bases and J lost 3, with 15 bases in between. As DNA, the CDR3 is TGTGCCAGCTCACCCCCGGGACATACCTTCTACGAGCAGTACTTC. It translates to CASSPPGHTFYEQYF. Drawing the rest from reference TRBV18 and TRBJ2-7, the complete variable domain is NAGVMQNPRHLVRRRGQEARLRCSPMKGHSHVYWYRQLPEEGLKFMVYLQKENIIDESGMPKERFSAEFPKEGPSILRIQQVVRGDSAAYFCASSPPGHTFYEQYFGPGTRLTVT.

This rearrangement joins TRBV4-1 to TRBJ2-6; TRBD2 matches at 9 bases. The CDR3 contains 19 residues. The germline V gene encodes CDR1 MGHRA and CDR2 YSYEKL. The J segment lost 4 bases and the V segment lost 0 bases, leaving 10 bases of the junction unmatched. The CDR3 loop reads CASSQDRVAGVSGANVLTF. The CDR3, as DNA: TGCGCCAGCAGCCAAGATCGGGTAGCGGGAGTTTCCGGGGCCAACGTCCTGACTTTC.

The chain couples TRBV7-2 to TRBJ2-5; 8 bases match TRBD1. The V gene end was trimmed by 1 base and the J gene end by 2 bases; junction bases not matched to a gene: 6. Per the germline V gene, CDR1 is SGHTA and CDR2 is FQGNSA. The CDR3 consists of 16 residues. CDR3 coding DNA: TGTGCCAGCAGCTTAGGGTGGACAGGGCTTCAAGAGACCCAGTACTTC. This gives the protein CASSLGWTGLQETQYF.

The chain links TRBV7-2 to TRBJ2-7; 10 bases line up with TRBD2. Trimming took 5 bases from V and 3 from J; bases not matched to a gene: 4. CDR1 is SGHTA and CDR2 is FQGNSA in the germline V gene. This CDR3 comprises 14 residues. The CDR3 is CASSELAGFYEQYF. The CDR3 DNA reads as TGTGCCAGCAGCGAACTAGCGGGATTCTACGAGCAGTACTTC.

For the CDR3, the DNA is TGCGCCAGCAGGCGACAAGAGACCCAGTACTTC. Translation gives CASRRQETQYF. V usage is TRBV5-1 and J usage is TRBJ2-5; no reliable D call. CDR3 length: 11 amino acids. V dropped 5 bases and J dropped 2 bases, with 4 bases sitting between them. The germline gives CDR1 SGHRS, CDR2 YFSETQ.

The chain carries TRBV7-3 and TRBJ2-2, with 11 bases aligning to TRBD2. The CDR3 is 18 amino acids. Germline assignment: CDR1 SGHTA and CDR2 FQGTGA. Trimming at V came to 1 base and at J to 4 bases, leaving 8 bases not matched to a gene. For the CDR3, the DNA is TGTGCCAGCAGCTTAAAGGCTAGCGGGGGGTCATCCACCGGGGAGCTGTTTTTT. Translated, it gives CASSLKASGGSSTGELFF.

J is TRBJ2-7 and V is TRBV12-5; possibly TRBD2 for D (7 bases). Germline values: CDR1 LGHNT, CDR2 FRNRAP. V gave up 5 bases and J gave up 3 bases, with 14 bases separating them. The CDR3 spans 14 residues. The CDR3 DNA reads as TGTGCTAGTGGTCTCCCGAGGGGGGGCTACGAGCAGTACTTC. This sequence encodes CASGLPRGGYEQYF.

This sequence joins TRBV2 and TRBJ1-2; 9 bases align to TRBD1. This CDR3 spans 15 amino acids. Germline values: CDR1 SNHLY, CDR2 FYNNEI. J was trimmed by 3 bases and V by 1 base; bases with no gene match: 3. This chain's CDR3 is CASSEGGQGYYGYTF. In DNA, the CDR3 is TGTGCCAGCAGTGAAGGGGGACAGGGCTACTATGGCTACACCTTC.

Only one count was recorded for this clone. The chain couples TRBV4-3 to TRBJ1-2; D uncertain. V dropped 0 bases and J dropped 5 bases, with 19 bases sitting between them. CDR3 length: 17 residues. The germline CDR1 and CDR2 sequences are LGHNA and YSLEER. The CDR3 here is CASSQDLAATYLYGYTF. The CDR3, as DNA: TGCGCCAGCAGCCAAGATTTGGCAGCGACTTATCTATATGGCTACACCTTC.

The genes are TRBV5-1 and TRBJ2-2, with 9 positions matching TRBD2. The CDR3 has 17 residues. Trimming cost V 1 base and J 2 bases; bases outside gene matches: 6. Germline CDR1 is SGHRS and CDR2 is YFSETQ. The CDR3 protein is CASSLRVAGDNTGELFF. DNA for the CDR3: TGCGCCAGCAGCTTGAGGGTAGCGGGAGATAACACCGGGGAGCTGTTTTTT.

V and J are TRBV25-1 and TRBJ1-4; D perhaps matches TRBD1 (6 bases). The germline CDR1 and CDR2 sequences are MGHDK and SYGVNS. This CDR3 contains 18 residues. Trimming removed 2 bases at V and 1 base at J, with 17 bases between. CDR3 protein: CASSEHPGGAVTNEKLFF. Here the CDR3 DNA reads TGTGCCAGCAGTGAACACCCGGGGGGGGCGGTAACTAATGAAAAACTGTTTTTT.

The chain employs TRBV18 and TRBJ2-2, with 9 bases that match TRBD2. The junction had 9 bases not matched to a gene; V was cut back by 0 bases and J by 7 bases. There are 17 residues in the CDR3. CDR1 and CDR2 (germline): KGHSH, LQKENI. In DNA, the CDR3 is TGTGCCAGCTCACCACCGGGACTAGCCCAGGGAAGCGGGGAGCTGTTTTTT. Translated, it gives CASSPPGLAQGSGELFF. The variable domain in full, with the rest retrieved from reference TRBV18 and TRBJ2-2, is NAGVMQNPRHLVRRRGQEARLRCSPMKGHSHVYWYRQLPEEGLKFMVYLQKENIIDESGMPKERFSAEFPKEGPSILRIQQVVRGDSAAYFCASSPPGLAQGSGELFFGEGSRLTVL.

The V gene is TRBV7-2, the J gene TRBJ2-4; D perhaps matches TRBD1 (5 bases). Trimming left V 5 bases short and J 5 bases short, with 10 bases between. The V gene's germline CDR1 is SGHTA and CDR2 FQGNSA. The CDR3 has 13 amino acids. CDR3 nucleotide sequence: TGTGCCAGCAGCACAAGGACACAAAACATTCAGTACTTC. Protein: CASSTRTQNIQYF.

This clone is a singleton in its sample. This sequence joins TRBV11-3 and TRBJ2-1, with D possibly matching TRBD2 (5 bases). CDR1 is SGHNT and CDR2 is YENEEA in the germline V gene. The CDR3 spans 16 residues. V lost 3 bases to trimming and J lost 4 bases, with 16 bases between them. In DNA form, the CDR3 reads TGTGCCAGCAGCTTCGGTGGAGCAGGACTGTACAATGAGCAGTTCTTC. It translates to CASSFGGAGLYNEQFF.

The chain links TRBV27 to TRBJ2-1; TRBD1 might be the D (5 bases). V lost 5 bases, J lost 0 bases, and 20 bases lay in between. From germline, CDR1 is MNHEY and CDR2 SMNVEV (reference sequence). The CDR3 has 18 amino acids. This chain's CDR3 is CASSIREWGYSSYNEQFF. The CDR3, as DNA: TGTGCCAGCAGTATAAGGGAATGGGGCTATAGCTCCTACAATGAGCAGTTCTTC.

This clone appeared a single time. The chain carries TRBV6-1 and TRBJ2-7; D not certain. V was clipped by 1 base and J by 3 bases, with 10 bases between them. This CDR3 comprises 14 residues. Germline assignment: CDR1 MNHNS and CDR2 SASEGT. The CDR3 DNA follows: TGTGCCAGCAGTGAAGAAAGCGCGAGCTACGAGCAGTACTTC. It translates to CASSEESASYEQYF.

The V gene is TRBV15, the J gene TRBJ1-1; TRBD1 aligns across 7 bases. The trim removed 5 bases at V and 0 bases at J, leaving 12 bases unmatched. This CDR3 is 17 amino acids long. CDR1 and CDR2 from the germline V gene are LNHNV and YYDKDF (reference sequence). The CDR3 region has the DNA TGTGCCACCAGCTCGACAGGGATGGGACCCATGAACACTGAAGCTTTCTTT. It encodes CATSSTGMGPMNTEAFF. The full variable domain, rest sourced from reference TRBV15 and TRBJ1-1, is DAMVIQNPRYQVTQFGKPVTLSCSQTLNHNVMYWYQQKSSQAPKLLFHYYDKDFNNEADTPDNFQSRRPNTSFCFLDIRSPGLGDTAMYLCATSSTGMGPMNTEAFFGQGTRLTVV.